Given below is one TCR beta chain in context. No antigen is known for it. A junction boundary mismatches the germline segment, possibly from a read error. From genomic DNA, two-round multiplex PCR was used to amplify TCR beta CDR3. Round-one PCR had primers specific to each TRBV and TRBJ gene. TCRdb independently ran MiXCR on the multiplex PCR reads; one entry per CDR3 protein. The sample includes around 16,000 distinct CDR3 sequences, more than 35% of them seen just once. The data derive from a study of prognosis after radiotherapy for stage I lung cancer. Study-level background: Not a single patient was given any concurrent therapy alongside stereotactic body radiotherapy, also referred to as SBRT. Study-wide results and caveats: The way patients used TRBV and TRBJ genes reportedly differed depending on whether they had metastases. With medians of approximately 10,000 versus 7,000, unique TCR clone counts fell after stereotactic body radiation therapy.

Germline V gives CDR1 MNHEY, CDR2 SVGEGT. The length of the CDR3 is 15 residues. The sequence derives from a donor at least 50 years old with non-small cell lung cancer. The chain joins TRBV6-2 or TRBV6-3 to TRBJ2-3; D possibly corresponds to TRBD1 (5 bases). The specimen comprised PBMCs, sampled before or after stereotactic body radiation therapy (not recorded which). CDR3 region: CASSEIWSTTGTQYF. CDR3 bases: TGTGCCAGCAGTGAAATATGGTCAACCACAGGTACGCAGTATTTT.